The 10 T cell receptor beta chains in this list originate from one sample, sequenced in a study of T cell repertoires in cytomegalovirus infection. Their cognate antigens are unknown. MiXCR, applied by TCRdb to the reads, yields one record per CDR3 protein. The table has tens of thousands of distinct CDR3 sequences, 20% to 25% seen once; the top ten hold about 90%. Sequenced material: CD8+ T cells from cultured PBMCs, taken from culture after CMV antigen stimulation. Every receptor here comes from a human donor in good health (CMV status not recorded). Some clones in this sample may be carry-over from other donors' samples.

The chain links TRBV7-8 to TRBJ1-5; no reliable D call. The germline gives CDR1 SGHVS, CDR2 FQNEAQ. V lost 1 base and J 4 bases, leaving 11 bases between the germline ends. CDR3 size: 15 residues. This chain's CDR3 is CASSLVGQHNQPQHF. CDR3 bases: TGTGCCAGCAGCTTAGTCGGCCAGCATAATCAGCCCCAGCATTTT.

This chain links TRBV11-2 with TRBJ2-1; 9 bases match TRBD1. This CDR3 has 19 residues. The V gene's germline CDR1 is SGHAT and CDR2 FQNNGV. The junction had 14 bases not matched to a gene; V was cut back by 5 bases and J by 0 bases. The CDR3 DNA sequence: TGTGCCAGCAGCCGGCGAAGGACAGGGGCTTATAGCTCCTACAATGAGCAGTTCTTC. Translating gives CASSRRRTGAYSSYNEQFF.

The chain joins TRBV4-2 to TRBJ2-2, with TRBD2 matching over 7 bases. The V gene end was trimmed by 4 bases and the J gene end by 2 bases; junction bases not matched to a gene: 4. CDR1 is LGHNA, CDR2 YNFKEQ, per germline. The CDR3 runs to 15 residues. CDR3 DNA: TGTGCCAGCAGCCGGCTAGCGGATAACACCGGGGAGCTGTTTTTT. As protein: CASSRLADNTGELFF.

The gene calls are TRBV2 and TRBJ1-6, with TRBD1 matching over 7 bases. The germline CDR1 and CDR2 sequences are SNHLY and FYNNEI. V dropped 8 bases and J dropped 3; count of bases not matched to a gene: 4. The CDR3 contains 14 residues. Here the CDR3 reads CASGTGVYNSPLHF. The CDR3 DNA reads TGTGCCAGCGGAACAGGGGTCTATAATTCACCCCTCCACTTT.

The chain carries TRBV6-5 and TRBJ1-1; 8 nucleotides line up with TRBD1. The CDR3 contains 13 residues. Trimming cost V 5 bases and J 5 bases; bases outside gene matches: 4. The germline gives CDR1 MNHEY, CDR2 SVGAGI. The CDR3 here is CASSPGGRTEAFF. The CDR3, as DNA: TGTGCCAGCAGTCCAGGGGGCAGGACTGAAGCTTTCTTT.

This chain connects TRBV27 to TRBJ1-1, with D possibly matching TRBD1 (5 bases). V lost 4 bases and J lost 5, with 8 bases in between. This CDR3 has 12 amino acids. Germline V gives CDR1 MNHEY, CDR2 SMNVEV (reference sequence). CDR3 DNA: TGTGCCAGCAGTTCCCCAGGGACTGAAGCTTTCTTT. Protein: CASSSPGTEAFF.

This clonotype was recorded a few times. The chain uses TRBV4-3 and TRBJ1-5; the D gene is possibly TRBD1 (6 bases). The germline gives CDR1 LGHNA, CDR2 YSLEER. The CDR3 sequence is 15 residues long. V lost 1 base to trimming and J lost 3 bases, with 10 bases between them. The chain's CDR3 is CASSQGGGPNQPQHF. CDR3 coding DNA: TGCGCCAGCAGCCAAGGAGGGGGACCCAATCAGCCCCAGCATTTT.

The chain couples TRBV7-8 to TRBJ2-3; D gene unclear. From germline, CDR1 is SGHVS and CDR2 FQNEAQ. Trimming took 2 bases from V and 2 from J, leaving 8 bases between them. The CDR3 is made up of 14 amino acids. The CDR3 protein is CASSLSRSTDTQYF. DNA for the CDR3: TGTGCCAGCAGCTTATCCAGATCCACAGATACGCAGTATTTT.

The chain carries TRBV6-6 and TRBJ1-2, with D maybe TRBD1 (5 bases). Germline V gene sequence: CDR1 MNHNY, CDR2 SVGAGI (reference sequence). This CDR3 contains 13 residues. The ends were cut back, 5 bases at V and 6 bases at J, with 13 bases in the middle. CDR3 residues: CASSDWGGDGYTF. For the CDR3, the DNA is TGTGCCAGCAGTGATTGGGGCGGCGATGGCTACACCTTC.

Comment on this clonotype: An end of the junction does not agree with germline; a read error may underlie this. CDR3 region: CASSQGANTEAFF. The CDR3 nucleotides are TGTGCCAGCAGCCAAGGGGCGAACACTGAAGCTTTCTTT. The genes are TRBV4-1 and TRBJ1-1, with D perhaps matching TRBD1 (5 bases). In germline, CDR1 is MGHRA, CDR2 YSYEKL. CDR3 length: 13 amino acids.